This T cell receptor beta chain was obtained from a study of graft-versus-host responses after intestinal transplantation. For the study at large: The study gave all recipients anti-thymocyte globulin induction, then tacrolimus and steroids for roughly 3 years.

Some clones are missing from TCRdb's copy, which holds only in-frame ones; the method was immunoSEQ multiplex PCR. The sample carries roughly 100,000 clones, 93% recorded once. Broader study findings: Peak circulating GvH clone levels tracked with early post-transplant HvG declines. In recipient marrow, GvH clones were found, and some appeared first in ileum or blood.

Notes on this clone: Its antigen is unidentified.

Trimming took off 0 bases at V and 2 bases at J, with 9 bases between the two ends. The V gene's germline CDR1 is SGHAT and CDR2 FQNNGV. This CDR3 has 15 amino acids. The input for sequencing was unstimulated CD8+ T cells sorted from spleen or lymph node cells, taken before intestinal transplant. This TCR came from a human donor who received an intestinal transplant. The V and J genes are TRBV11-2 and TRBJ2-3; D not resolved. The CDR3 coding sequence is TGTGCCAGCAGCTTAGAGTACAGCATCACAGATACGCAGTATTTT. This codes for CASSLEYSITDTQYF.